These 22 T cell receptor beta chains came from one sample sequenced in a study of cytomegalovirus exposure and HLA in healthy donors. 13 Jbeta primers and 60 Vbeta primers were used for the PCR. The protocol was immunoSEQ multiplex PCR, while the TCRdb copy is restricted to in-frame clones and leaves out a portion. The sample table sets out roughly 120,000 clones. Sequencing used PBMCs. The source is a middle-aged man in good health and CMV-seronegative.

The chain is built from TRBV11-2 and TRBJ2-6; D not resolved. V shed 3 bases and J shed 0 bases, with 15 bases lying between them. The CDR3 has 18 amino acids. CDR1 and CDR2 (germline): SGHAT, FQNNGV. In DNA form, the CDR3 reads TGTGCCAGCAGCTTGTCTATCATGTCGCTCTCTGGGGCCAACGTCCTGACTTTC. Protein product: CASSLSIMSLSGANVLTF.

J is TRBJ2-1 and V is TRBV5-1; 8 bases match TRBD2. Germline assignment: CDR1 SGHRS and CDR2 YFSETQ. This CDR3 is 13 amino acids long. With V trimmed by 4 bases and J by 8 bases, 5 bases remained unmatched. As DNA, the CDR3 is TGCGCCAGCAGCCACGGGACTAGTGATGAGCAGTTCTTC. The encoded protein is CASSHGTSDEQFF.

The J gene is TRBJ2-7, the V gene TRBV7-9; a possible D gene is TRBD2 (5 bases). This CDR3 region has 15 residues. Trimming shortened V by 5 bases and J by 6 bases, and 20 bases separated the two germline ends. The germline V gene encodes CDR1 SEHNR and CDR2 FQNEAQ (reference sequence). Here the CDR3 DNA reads TGTGCCAGCAGCGGACGAGGGCCGCAACTCGTCGAGCAGTACTTC. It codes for CASSGRGPQLVEQYF. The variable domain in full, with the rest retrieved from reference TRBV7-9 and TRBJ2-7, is DTGVSQNPRHKITKRGQNVTFRCDPISEHNRLYWYRQTLGQGPEFLTYFQNEAQLEKSRLLSDRFSAERPKGSFSTLEIQRTEQGDSAMYLCASSGRGPQLVEQYFGPGTRLTVT.

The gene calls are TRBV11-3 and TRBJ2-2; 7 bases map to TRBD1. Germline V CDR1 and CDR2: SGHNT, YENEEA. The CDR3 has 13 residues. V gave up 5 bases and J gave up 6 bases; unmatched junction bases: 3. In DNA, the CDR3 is TGTGCCAGCAGCCTCGGGACAGCCGGGGAGCTGTTTTTT. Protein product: CASSLGTAGELFF. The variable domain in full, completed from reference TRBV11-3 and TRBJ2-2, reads EAGVVQSPRYKIIEKKQPVAFWCNPISGHNTLYWYLQNLGQGPELLIRYENEEAVDDSQLPKDRFSAERLKGVDSTLKIQPAELGDSAVYLCASSLGTAGELFFGEGSRLTVL.

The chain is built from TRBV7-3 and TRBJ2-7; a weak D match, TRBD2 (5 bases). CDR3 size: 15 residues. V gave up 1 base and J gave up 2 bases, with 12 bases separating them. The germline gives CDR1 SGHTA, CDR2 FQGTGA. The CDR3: CASSLSSGPTYEQYF. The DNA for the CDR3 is TGTGCCAGCAGCTTAAGCAGCGGACCCACCTACGAGCAGTACTTC.

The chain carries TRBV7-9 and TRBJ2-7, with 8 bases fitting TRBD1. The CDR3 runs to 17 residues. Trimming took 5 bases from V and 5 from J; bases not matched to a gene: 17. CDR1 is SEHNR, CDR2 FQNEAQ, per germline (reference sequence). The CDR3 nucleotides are TGTGCCAGCAGCATCCAGGGGCTCAGGGGGCTCAGGAACGAGCAGTACTTC. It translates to CASSIQGLRGLRNEQYF.

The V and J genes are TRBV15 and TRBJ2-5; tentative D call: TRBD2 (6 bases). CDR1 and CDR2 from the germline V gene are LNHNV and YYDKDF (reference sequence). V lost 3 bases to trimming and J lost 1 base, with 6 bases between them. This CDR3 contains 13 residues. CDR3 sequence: CATSRGLQETQYF. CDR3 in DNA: TGTGCCACCAGCAGGGGACTCCAAGAGACCCAGTACTTC.

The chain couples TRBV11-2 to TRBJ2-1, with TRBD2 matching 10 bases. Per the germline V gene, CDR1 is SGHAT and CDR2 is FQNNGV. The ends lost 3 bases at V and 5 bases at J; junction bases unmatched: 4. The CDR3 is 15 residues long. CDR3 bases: TGTGCCAGCAGCTTTACAGCGGGAGGGCACAATGAGCAGTTCTTC. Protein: CASSFTAGGHNEQFF.

CDR3 nucleotides: TGTGCCAGCAGCCAACAGGGGAGGGATACGCAGTATTTT. Protein: CASSQQGRDTQYF. V usage is TRBV11-3 and J usage is TRBJ2-3, with D possibly matching TRBD1 (7 bases). CDR1 and CDR2 from the germline V gene are SGHNT and YENEEA. The CDR3 covers 13 residues. The V gene lost 5 bases and the J gene lost 6 bases, with 12 bases spanning the gap.

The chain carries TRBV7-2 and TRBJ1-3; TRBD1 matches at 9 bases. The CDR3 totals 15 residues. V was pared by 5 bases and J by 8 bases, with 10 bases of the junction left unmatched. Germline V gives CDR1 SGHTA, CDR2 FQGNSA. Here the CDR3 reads CASSPVGTGRDTIYF. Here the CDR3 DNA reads TGTGCCAGCAGCCCGGTTGGGACAGGGAGGGACACCATATATTTT.

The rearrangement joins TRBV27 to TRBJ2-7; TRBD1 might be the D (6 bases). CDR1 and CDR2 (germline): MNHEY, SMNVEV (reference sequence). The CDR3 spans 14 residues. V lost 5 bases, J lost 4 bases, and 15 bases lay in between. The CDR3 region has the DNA TGTGCCAGCAGTACACCGGGACACGCATACGAGCAGTACTTC. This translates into CASSTPGHAYEQYF.

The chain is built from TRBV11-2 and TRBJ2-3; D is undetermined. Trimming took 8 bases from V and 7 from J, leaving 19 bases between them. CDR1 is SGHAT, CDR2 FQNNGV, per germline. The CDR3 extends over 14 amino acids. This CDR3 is CASDDKPAANTQYF. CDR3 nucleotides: TGTGCCAGCGATGACAAGCCAGCCGCAAATACGCAGTATTTT.

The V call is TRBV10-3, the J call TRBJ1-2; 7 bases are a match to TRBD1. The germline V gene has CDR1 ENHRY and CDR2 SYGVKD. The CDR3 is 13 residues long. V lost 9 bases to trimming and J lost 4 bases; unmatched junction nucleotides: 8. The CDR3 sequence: CAIPRDSPYGYTF. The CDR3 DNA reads TGTGCCATTCCCCGGGACAGCCCCTATGGCTACACCTTC.

CDR3 loop: CASAPGQASYEQYF. The DNA of the CDR3 is TGTGCCAGCGCGCCGGGACAGGCTTCCTACGAGCAGTACTTC. This chain connects TRBV11-3 to TRBJ2-7, with 8 nucleotides matching TRBD1. V dropped 8 bases and J dropped 1; count of bases not matched to a gene: 7. The CDR3 consists of 14 residues. CDR1 SGHNT and CDR2 YENEEA come from the germline V gene. Full variable domain (rest looked up from reference TRBV11-3 and TRBJ2-7): EAGVVQSPRYKIIEKKQPVAFWCNPISGHNTLYWYLQNLGQGPELLIRYENEEAVDDSQLPKDRFSAERLKGVDSTLKIQPAELGDSAVYLCASAPGQASYEQYFGPGTRLTVT.

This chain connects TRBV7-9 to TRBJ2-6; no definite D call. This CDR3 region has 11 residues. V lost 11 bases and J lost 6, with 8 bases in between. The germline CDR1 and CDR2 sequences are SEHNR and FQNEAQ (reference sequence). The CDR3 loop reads CAHPVANVLTF. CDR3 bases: TGTGCCCACCCGGTGGCCAACGTCCTGACTTTC.

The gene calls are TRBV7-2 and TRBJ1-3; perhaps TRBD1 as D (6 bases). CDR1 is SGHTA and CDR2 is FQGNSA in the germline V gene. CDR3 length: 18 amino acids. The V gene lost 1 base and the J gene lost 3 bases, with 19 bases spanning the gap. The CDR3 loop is CASSLEGWGGRRGNTIYF. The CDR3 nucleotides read TGTGCCAGCAGCTTAGAGGGCTGGGGGGGGCGCCGTGGAAACACCATATATTTT.

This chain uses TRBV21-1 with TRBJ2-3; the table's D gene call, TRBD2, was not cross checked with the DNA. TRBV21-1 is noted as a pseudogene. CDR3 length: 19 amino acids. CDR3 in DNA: TGTGCCAGCAGCATTAGGACTAGCGGGAGTTCGACTAGCACAGATACGCAGTATTTT. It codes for CASSIRTSGSSTSTDTQYF.

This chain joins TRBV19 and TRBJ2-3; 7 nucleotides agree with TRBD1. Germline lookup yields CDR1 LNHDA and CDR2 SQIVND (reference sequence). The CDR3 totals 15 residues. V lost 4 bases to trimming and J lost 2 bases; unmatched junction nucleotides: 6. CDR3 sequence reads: CASSNRDRNTDTQYF. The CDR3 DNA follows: TGTGCCAGTAGTAACCGGGACAGAAACACAGATACGCAGTATTTT. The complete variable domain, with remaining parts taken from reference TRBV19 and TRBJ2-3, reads DGGITQSPKYLFRKEGQNVTLSCEQNLNHDAMYWYRQDPGQGLRLIYYSQIVNDFQKGDIAEGYSVSREKKESFPLTVTSAQKNPTAFYLCASSNRDRNTDTQYFGPGTRLTVL.

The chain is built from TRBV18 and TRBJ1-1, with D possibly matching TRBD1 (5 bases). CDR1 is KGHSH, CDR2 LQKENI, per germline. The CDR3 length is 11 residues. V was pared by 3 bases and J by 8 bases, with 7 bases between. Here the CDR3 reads CASSPRGEAFF. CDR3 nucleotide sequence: TGTGCCAGCTCACCTCGGGGGGAAGCTTTCTTT.

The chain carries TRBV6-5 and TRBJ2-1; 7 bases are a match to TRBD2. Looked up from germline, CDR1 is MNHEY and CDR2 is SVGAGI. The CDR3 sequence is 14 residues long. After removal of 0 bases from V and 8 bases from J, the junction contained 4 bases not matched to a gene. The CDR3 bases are TGTGCCAGCAGTTACTCGGGAGGGCAATATGAGCAGTTCTTC. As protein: CASSYSGGQYEQFF.

CDR3 sequence reads: CAWPPLAGDRDTQYF. In nucleotides, the CDR3 is TGTGCCTGGCCACCTCTAGCGGGAGATAGGGATACGCAGTATTTT. The rearrangement joins TRBV2 to TRBJ2-3, with 10 bases fitting TRBD2. Germline assignment: CDR1 SNHLY and CDR2 FYNNEI. This CDR3 contains 15 residues. Losses at the gene ends were 11 bases for V and 6 bases for J; bases not matched to a gene: 14.

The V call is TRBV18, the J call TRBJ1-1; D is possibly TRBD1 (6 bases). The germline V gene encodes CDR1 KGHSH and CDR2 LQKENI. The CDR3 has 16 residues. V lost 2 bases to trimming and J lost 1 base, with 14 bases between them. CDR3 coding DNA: TGTGCCAGCTCACCAACGGTGGGGGACACGAACACTGAAGCTTTCTTT. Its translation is CASSPTVGDTNTEAFF.